A single sample gave rise to the 11 T cell receptor beta chains below, sequenced in a study of OX40 agonist ivuxolimab in advanced cancers. TCRdb's table, derived via immunoSEQ multiplex PCR, lists solely in-frame clones and lacks some. The sample consists of approximately 12,000 clones, around 87% of them appearing once. The sample consisted of CD4+ or CD8+ T cells sorted from blood, taken in a trial of the OX40 agonist ivuxolimab. All receptors come from an adult with an advanced solid tumor such as melanoma, head and neck, liver or kidney cancer.

V is TRBV19 and J is TRBJ2-1, with D unclear. The V gene's germline CDR1 is LNHDA and CDR2 SQIVND (reference sequence). The CDR3 totals 13 residues. With 5 bases removed from V and 5 bases from J, the gap between germline ends came to 10 bases. CDR3 nucleotides: TGTGCCAGTAGTGATTTTCCAAACAATGAGCAGTTCTTC. This gives the protein CASSDFPNNEQFF.

The chain couples TRBV28 to TRBJ2-7; 8 bases map to TRBD1. This CDR3 has 14 residues. Germline CDR1 reads MDHEN; CDR2 reads SYDVKM. V dropped 0 bases and J dropped 7; count of bases not matched to a gene: 5. The CDR3 protein is CASSLWGTGGEQYF. CDR3 in DNA: TGTGCCAGCAGTTTATGGGGGACAGGTGGGGAGCAGTACTTC. The variable domain in full, completed from reference TRBV28 and TRBJ2-7, reads DVKVTQSSRYLVKRTGEKVFLECVQDMDHENMFWYRQDPGLGLRLIYFSYDVKMKEKGDIPEGYSVSREKKERFSLILESASTNQTSMYLCASSLWGTGGEQYFGPGTRLTVT.

J is TRBJ2-5 and V is TRBV7-9; D unclear. The DNA end lines up better with TRBJ2-7; the J call may be wrong. This CDR3 has 13 residues. Germline values: CDR1 SEHNR, CDR2 FQNEAQ (reference sequence). The CDR3 DNA sequence: TGTGCCAGCAGCGCCTTCGAGTTATACGAGCAGTACTTC. This codes for CASSAFELYEQYF.

The chain combines TRBV11-3 with TRBJ2-2, with a tentative D call TRBD1 (5 bases). Germline V gene sequence: CDR1 SGHNT, CDR2 YENEEA. The CDR3 is 13 amino acids. V was pared by 6 bases and J by 7 bases, with 12 bases between. For the CDR3, the DNA is TGTGCCAGCAGACCAGGGTTGGGCGGGGAGCTGTTTTTT. Its protein is CASRPGLGGELFF. Based on the CDR3 plus reference TRBV11-3 and TRBJ2-2, the full variable domain is EAGVVQSPRYKIIEKKQPVAFWCNPISGHNTLYWYLQNLGQGPELLIRYENEEAVDDSQLPKDRFSAERLKGVDSTLKIQPAELGDSAVYLCASRPGLGGELFFGEGSRLTVL.

The chain joins TRBV23-1 to TRBJ2-7; D may correspond to TRBD1 or TRBD2 (5 bases each). TRBV23-1 is recorded as an ORF, its role being uncertain. V was trimmed by 6 bases and J by 6 bases, leaving 18 bases between them. This CDR3 has 14 residues. The CDR3 protein is CASRAQGVVSEQYF. The CDR3 DNA reads TGCGCCAGCAGAGCCCAGGGAGTTGTTAGCGAGCAGTACTTC.

In its sample, this clone was seen a few times. The chain uses TRBV4-1 and TRBJ2-5; 7 bases match TRBD2. The CDR3 is 13 amino acids. V shed 2 bases and J 4 bases; nucleotides not matched to a gene: 1. Germline CDR1 and CDR2: MGHRA and YSYEKL. The DNA for the CDR3 is TGCGCCAGCAGCCAAATAGCGGGAGAGACCCAGTACTTC. Amino acids: CASSQIAGETQYF.

The chain uses TRBV28 and TRBJ2-3; TRBD2 agrees at 9 bases. The trim removed 3 bases at V and 1 base at J, leaving 17 bases unmatched. Germline V gene lookup returns CDR1 MDHEN and CDR2 SYDVKM. The CDR3 loop spans 20 amino acids. This CDR3 reads CASSFPHGGSGRIRTDTQYF. In DNA form, the CDR3 reads TGTGCCAGCAGTTTCCCCCACGGAGGGAGCGGGAGGATCCGCACAGATACGCAGTATTTT. The variable domain in full, completed from reference TRBV28 and TRBJ2-3, reads DVKVTQSSRYLVKRTGEKVFLECVQDMDHENMFWYRQDPGLGLRLIYFSYDVKMKEKGDIPEGYSVSREKKERFSLILESASTNQTSMYLCASSFPHGGSGRIRTDTQYFGPGTRLTVL.

The chain recombines TRBV28 with TRBJ2-2; TRBD1 matches at 7 bases. V shed 4 bases and J 6 bases; nucleotides not matched to a gene: 5. The CDR3 contains 14 residues. Germline V gene sequence: CDR1 MDHEN, CDR2 SYDVKM. The CDR3 DNA sequence: TGTGCCAGCAGTTACTTCCAGGGGGCCGGGGAGCTGTTTTTT. Translation gives CASSYFQGAGELFF.

V usage is TRBV6-6 and J usage is TRBJ2-1; TRBD2 is a possible D gene (6 bases). V was clipped by 11 bases and J by 4 bases, with 15 bases between them. The CDR3 is made up of 13 amino acids. Germline V lookup: CDR1 MNHNY, CDR2 SVGAGI (reference sequence). CDR3 protein: CACMRGLYNEQFF. The CDR3 nucleotides read TGTGCCTGTATGAGGGGACTGTACAATGAGCAGTTCTTC.

This clone was seen just once. The genes are TRBV9 and TRBJ2-2; D gene unclear. V was pared by 3 bases and J by 0 bases, with 9 bases between. This CDR3 has 15 residues. Germline V lookup: CDR1 SGDLS, CDR2 YYNGEE. CDR3 DNA: TGTGCCAGCAGCGGGAAACTCCCGAACACCGGGGAGCTGTTTTTT. Translation: CASSGKLPNTGELFF.

This clone was seen just once. This chain joins TRBV7-6 and TRBJ2-5; D may be TRBD1 (6 bases). The CDR3 is 14 amino acids. The V end lost 2 bases, the J end lost 2 bases, and 9 bases lay between the germline ends. The germline V gene encodes CDR1 SGHVS and CDR2 FNYEAQ. CDR3 loop: CASSLTGQQETQYF. In DNA, the CDR3 is TGTGCCAGCAGCTTAACCGGACAGCAAGAGACCCAGTACTTC.